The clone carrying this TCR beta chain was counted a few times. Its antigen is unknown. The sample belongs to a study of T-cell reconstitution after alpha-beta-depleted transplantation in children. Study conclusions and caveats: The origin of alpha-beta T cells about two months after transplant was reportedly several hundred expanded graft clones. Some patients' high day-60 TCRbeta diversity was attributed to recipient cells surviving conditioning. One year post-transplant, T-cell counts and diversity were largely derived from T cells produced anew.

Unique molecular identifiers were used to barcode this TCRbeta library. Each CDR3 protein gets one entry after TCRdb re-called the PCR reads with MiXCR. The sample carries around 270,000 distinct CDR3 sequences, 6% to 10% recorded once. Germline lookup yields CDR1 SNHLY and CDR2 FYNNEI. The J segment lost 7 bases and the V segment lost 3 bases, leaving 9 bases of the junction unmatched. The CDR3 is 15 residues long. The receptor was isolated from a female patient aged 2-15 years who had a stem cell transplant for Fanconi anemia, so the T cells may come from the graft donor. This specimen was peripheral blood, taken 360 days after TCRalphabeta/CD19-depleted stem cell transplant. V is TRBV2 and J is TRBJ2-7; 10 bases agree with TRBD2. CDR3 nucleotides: TGTGCCAGCAGTGACCAAACTAGCGGGATCGGAGAGCAGTACTTC. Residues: CASSDQTSGIGEQYF.